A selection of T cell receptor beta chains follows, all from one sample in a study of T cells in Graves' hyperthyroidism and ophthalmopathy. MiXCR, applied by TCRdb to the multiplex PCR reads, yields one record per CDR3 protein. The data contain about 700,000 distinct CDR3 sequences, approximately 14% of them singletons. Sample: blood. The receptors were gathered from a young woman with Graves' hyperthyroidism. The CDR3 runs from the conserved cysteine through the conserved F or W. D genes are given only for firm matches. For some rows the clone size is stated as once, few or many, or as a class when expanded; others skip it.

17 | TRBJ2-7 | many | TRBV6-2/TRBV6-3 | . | TGTGCCAGCAGTTACTTTCCTAGACTGGGGACATATGTCGAGCAGTACTTC | CASSYFPRLGTYVEQYF
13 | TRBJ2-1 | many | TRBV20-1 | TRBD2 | TGCAGCGCACGACTAGCGGGGTACAATGAGCAGTTCTTC | CSARLAGYNEQFF
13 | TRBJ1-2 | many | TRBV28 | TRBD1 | TGTGCCAGCAGTATCCGGGACAGGGGTGGCTACACCTTC | CASSIRDRGGYTF
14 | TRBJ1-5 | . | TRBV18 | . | TGTGCCAGCTCACCAAGTCTGAACAATCAGCCCCAGCATTTT | CASSPSLNNQPQHF
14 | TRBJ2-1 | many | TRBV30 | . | TGTGCCTGGAGTTCAGTACGGGGGCCGTTTGAGCAGTTCTTC | CAWSSVRGPFEQFF
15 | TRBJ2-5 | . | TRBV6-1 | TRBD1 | TGTGCCAGCGGCCTACAGGGGGCAGGTTCTGAGACCCAGTACTTC | CASGLQGAGSETQYF
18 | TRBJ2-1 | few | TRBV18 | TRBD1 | TGTGCCAGCTCACCAGTTAGGACAGGGCCTATCACTAACAATGAGCAGTTCTTC | CASSPVRTGPITNNEQFF
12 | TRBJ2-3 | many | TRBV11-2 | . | TGTGCCAGCAGCGTAAATGGAGGTACGCAGTATTTT | CASSVNGGTQYF
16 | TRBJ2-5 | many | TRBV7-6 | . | TGTGCCAGCGGCCTCCCGCCCGGGCAGCCTCAAGAGACCCAGTACTTC | CASGLPPGQPQETQYF
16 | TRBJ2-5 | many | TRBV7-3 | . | TGTGCCAGCAGCCCCTCGGGGGGCGCAGTCAGAGAGACCCAGTACTTC | CASSPSGGAVRETQYF
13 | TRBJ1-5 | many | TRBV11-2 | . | TGTGCCAGCAGCATTGTGCTAGCGGGGCCCCAGCATTTT | CASSIVLAGPQHF
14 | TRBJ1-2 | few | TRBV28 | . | TGTGCCAGCAGTTTCGGGGACGGTTACTATGGCTACACCTTC | CASSFGDGYYGYTF
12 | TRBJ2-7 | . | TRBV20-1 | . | TGCAGTGCTAGATCATGGGCTAACGAGCAGTACTTC | CSARSWANEQYF
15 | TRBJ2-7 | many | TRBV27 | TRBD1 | TGTGCCAGCAGTTTTGGCAGGACAGGGGCCTACGAGCAGTACTTC | CASSFGRTGAYEQYF